Listed below are T cell receptor beta chains from one sample, sequenced in a study of T cell changes during pregnancy in multiple sclerosis. The table came from immunoSEQ multiplex PCR; TCRdb's copy has only in-frame clones and leaves some out. The sample consists of tens of thousands of clones, around 93% of them appearing once. The specimen comprised peripheral blood, sampled in the second trimester of pregnancy. These receptors originate from a female donor in good health, enrolled as a control in a pregnancy study. Each CDR3 is given with its conserved first and last residue. The D gene is left open where the match is weak. A clone size is listed for some rows: how often the clone was seen (once, few, many), or a class if it is expanded.

>NA|TRBJ1-5|TRBV4-1|NA
CASSQDPGTYPYSNQPQHF
TGCGCCAGCAGCCAAGATCCCGGGACATACCCGTATAGCAATCAGCCCCAGCATTTT
>TRBD1|TRBJ1-3|TRBV18|NA
CASSPPSTGASGNTIYF
TGTGCCAGCTCACCACCTTCTACAGGGGCCTCTGGAAACACCATATATTTT
>TRBD1|TRBJ2-7|TRBV29-1|NA
CSAGTASYEQYF
TGCAGCGCCGGGACAGCCTCCTACGAGCAGTACTTC
>NA|TRBJ1-1|TRBV28|NA
CASSPTGLNTEAFF
TGTGCCAGCAGCCCGACAGGTCTGAACACTGAAGCTTTCTTT
>TRBD1|TRBJ2-2|TRBV5-5|NA
CASSAAGQVPGELFF
TGTGCCAGCAGCGCCGCCGGACAGGTTCCCGGGGAGCTGTTTTTT
>TRBD1|TRBJ1-5|TRBV5-8|NA
CASSLGGTGLQPQHF
TGTGCCAGCAGCTTGGGCGGGACAGGGCTTCAGCCCCAGCATTTT
>NA|TRBJ2-7|TRBV27|NA
CASSLKRGEGNSYEQYF
TGTGCCAGCAGTCTAAAAAGGGGTGAAGGGAACTCCTACGAGCAGTACTTC
>TRBD2|TRBJ2-1|TRBV11-1|NA
CASSSRGERGYNEQFF
TGTGCCAGCAGCTCCCGGGGGGAGCGGGGGTACAATGAGCAGTTCTTC
>NA|TRBJ2-7|TRBV5-1|NA
CASSVSGIPYEQYF
TGCGCCAGCAGCGTTTCAGGGATTCCCTACGAGCAGTACTTC
>TRBD1|TRBJ2-7|TRBV6-1|NA
CASSGGTGTDEQYF
TGTGCCAGCAGTGGCGGGACAGGGACCGACGAGCAGTACTTC
>TRBD2|TRBJ2-2|TRBV9|NA
CASSAKAHRSGGWTGELFF
TGTGCCAGCAGCGCTAAAGCACACCGTAGCGGGGGGTGGACCGGGGAGCTGTTTTTT
>NA|TRBJ2-3|TRBV10-3|NA
CAISESVGGGPGLSTDTQYF
TGTGCCATCAGTGAGTCAGTAGGGGGAGGGCCAGGCCTTAGCACAGATACGCAGTATTTT
>NA|TRBJ1-1|TRBV9|NA
CASSPIPNTEAFF
TGTGCCAGCAGCCCAATCCCAAACACTGAAGCTTTCTTT
>NA|TRBJ1-2|TRBV30|NA
CAWNVGREFWRGYTF
TGTGCCTGGAATGTTGGACGGGAGTTCTGGCGGGGCTACACCTTC
>NA|TRBJ2-1|TRBV21-1|NA
CASSAQRGLAGAVGRSYNEQFF
TGTGCCAGCAGCGCCCAGAGGGGACTAGCGGGAGCCGTGGGAAGGTCCTACAATGAGCAGTTCTTC
>TRBD1|TRBJ2-7|TRBV28|NA
CASSFQRTGSDEQYF
TGTGCCAGCAGTTTTCAAAGGACAGGGTCGGACGAGCAGTACTTC
>TRBD2|TRBJ2-1|TRBV18|NA
CASSPQGLAGNEQFF
TGTGCCAGCTCACCTCAGGGACTAGCGGGAAATGAGCAGTTCTTC
>TRBD1|TRBJ1-5|TRBV30|NA
CASSGTGDQPQHF
TGTGCCTCGAGCGGGACAGGGGATCAGCCCCAGCATTTT
>NA|TRBJ2-1|TRBV28|NA
CASRYPEGSDNEQFF
TGTGCCAGCAGGTATCCCGAGGGTAGCGACAATGAGCAGTTCTTC
>TRBD1|TRBJ2-7|TRBV18|NA
CASSRRTGGDEQYF
TGTGCCAGCTCACGCAGGACAGGGGGCGACGAGCAGTACTTC
>NA|TRBJ2-1|TRBV7-3|NA
CASSQGNSHNEQFF
TGTGCCAGCAGTCAGGGGAACTCACACAATGAGCAGTTCTTC
>TRBD2|TRBJ2-1|TRBV4-1|NA
CASSQLAGVGYEQFF
TGCGCCAGCAGCCAACTAGCGGGAGTTGGGTATGAGCAGTTCTTC
>NA|TRBJ2-1|TRBV15|NA
CATSRDTRQSYNEQFF
TGTGCCACCAGCAGAGATACCCGACAGTCGTACAATGAGCAGTTCTTC
>TRBD2|TRBJ2-1|TRBV6-1|NA
CASSEPAGGAYNEQFF
TGTGCCAGCAGTGAACCAGCGGGAGGGGCCTACAATGAGCAGTTCTTC
>NA|TRBJ1-1|TRBV2|few
CASGAGRNTEAFF
TGTGCCAGCGGTGCAGGGCGGAACACTGAAGCTTTCTTT
>NA|TRBJ2-1|TRBV28|NA
CASTRPGGNEQFF
TGTGCCAGCACCCGCCCTGGCGGCAATGAGCAGTTCTTC
>NA|TRBJ1-6|TRBV5-1|NA
CASSLGHPNSPLHF
TGCGCCAGCAGCTTGGGGCACCCTAATTCACCCCTCCACTTT
>TRBD1|TRBJ1-5|TRBV6-1|NA
CASSEWTGYNQPQHF
TGTGCCAGCAGTGAATGGACAGGCTACAATCAGCCCCAGCATTTT
>TRBD2|TRBJ2-1|TRBV7-2|NA
CASSSWTSLFF
TGTGCCAGCAGCTCATGGACTAGTCTGTTCTTC
>TRBD1|TRBJ2-7|TRBV7-2|NA
CASSLLWDRSYEQYF
TGTGCCAGCAGCTTATTATGGGACAGGTCCTACGAGCAGTACTTC
>TRBD1|TRBJ1-1|TRBV7-2|NA
CASSRSDRGGTEAFF
TGTGCCAGCAGCCGCTCAGACAGGGGAGGGACTGAAGCTTTCTTT
>TRBD2|TRBJ2-5|TRBV13|NA
CASSLNPGTSGGETQYF
TGTGCCAGCAGCTTGAACCCCGGGACTAGCGGGGGGGAGACCCAGTACTTC
>NA|TRBJ2-3|TRBV29-1|NA
CSVPLQGGWITDTQYF
TGCAGCGTTCCTCTCCAGGGTGGGTGGATAACAGATACGCAGTATTTT
>NA|TRBJ2-1|TRBV5-1|once
CASSLQDRSYNEQFF
TGCGCCAGCAGCCTACAGGACCGCTCCTACAATGAGCAGTTCTTC
>NA|TRBJ1-2|TRBV5-4|once
CASSDTPSHGYTF
TGTGCCAGCAGCGATACACCCTCTCATGGCTACACCTTC
>NA|TRBJ2-5|TRBV2|NA
CASFRGGAGETQYF
TGTGCCAGCTTCAGAGGGGGGGCCGGGGAGACCCAGTACTTC
>NA|TRBJ1-3|TRBV7-8|NA
CASSSLGGHMYSGNTIYF
TGTGCCAGCAGTTCCCTGGGCGGGCACATGTACTCTGGAAACACCATATATTTT
>NA|TRBJ2-7|TRBV30|NA
CAWSDYYEQYF
TGTGCCTGGAGCGACTATTACGAGCAGTACTTC
>TRBD1|TRBJ2-7|TRBV5-1|once
CASNLAGTGVSEQYF
TGCGCCAGCAACCTCGCCGGGACAGGGGTCAGCGAGCAGTACTTC
>TRBD1|TRBJ1-4|TRBV5-6|NA
CASRSTGGNEKLFF
TGTGCCAGCAGATCCACAGGGGGTAATGAAAAACTGTTTTTT
>NA|TRBJ1-2|TRBV30|NA
CAWKRGGVRGYTF
TGTGCCTGGAAGCGGGGGGGAGTGCGTGGCTACACCTTC
>TRBD2|TRBJ2-3|TRBV19|NA
CASSIRRTSVDTQYF
TGTGCCAGTAGTATACGACGGACTAGCGTAGATACGCAGTATTTT
>NA|TRBJ1-4|TRBV15|NA
CATSGGLNEKLFF
TGTGCCACCAGTGGGGGCCTAAATGAAAAACTGTTTTTT
>TRBD1|TRBJ1-1|TRBV19|few
CATSPLQGSTEAFF
TGTGCCACCAGCCCTTTACAGGGGAGCACTGAAGCTTTCTTT
>NA|TRBJ2-3|TRBV7-3|NA
CASSLGHSTDTQYF
TGTGCCAGCAGCTTAGGGCATAGCACAGATACGCAGTATTTT
>TRBD1|TRBJ2-3|TRBV7-3|NA
CASSLRGQGITDTQYF
TGTGCCAGCAGCTTAAGGGGACAGGGTATCACAGATACGCAGTATTTT
>TRBD2|TRBJ2-7|TRBV20-1|once
CSARREDEQYF
TGCAGTGCTAGGCGGGAGGACGAGCAGTACTTC
>NA|TRBJ2-7|TRBV7-8|NA
CASSDLYRTNSYEQYF
TGTGCCAGCAGCGACTTATACAGGACCAACTCCTACGAGCAGTACTTC
>TRBD1|TRBJ2-6|TRBV6-4|once
CASSTITGGLLTF
TGTGCCAGCAGTACCATCACAGGGGGCCTCCTGACTTTC
>NA|TRBJ2-7|TRBV2|NA
CASSGSGFPYEQYF
TGTGCCAGCAGTGGGAGCGGTTTTCCCTACGAGCAGTACTTC
>NA|TRBJ1-1|TRBV9|NA
CASSDQQTNTEAFF
TGTGCCAGCAGCGATCAACAGACGAACACTGAAGCTTTCTTT